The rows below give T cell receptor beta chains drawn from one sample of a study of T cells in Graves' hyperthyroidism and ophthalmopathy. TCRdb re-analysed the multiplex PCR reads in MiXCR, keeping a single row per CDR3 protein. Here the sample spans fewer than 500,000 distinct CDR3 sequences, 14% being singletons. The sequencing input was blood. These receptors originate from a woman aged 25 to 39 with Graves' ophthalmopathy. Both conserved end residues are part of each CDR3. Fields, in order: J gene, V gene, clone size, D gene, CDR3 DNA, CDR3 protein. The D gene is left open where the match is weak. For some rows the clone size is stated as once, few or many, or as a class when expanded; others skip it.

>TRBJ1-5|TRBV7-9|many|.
TGTGCCAGCAGGCAGGGAAATCAGCCCCAGCATTTT
CASRQGNQPQHF
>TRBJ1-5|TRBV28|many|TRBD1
TGTGCCAGCAGTTTAGGGACAGGGGGTTCTCTTAATCAGCCCCAGCATTTT
CASSLGTGGSLNQPQHF
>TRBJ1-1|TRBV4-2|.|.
TGTGCCAGCAGCCAAGATGTGGCTTTCGGGGACACTGAAGCTTTCTTT
CASSQDVAFGDTEAFF
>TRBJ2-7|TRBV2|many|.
TGTGCCAGCAGTGACCCCCCGACCCGCTACGAGCAGTACTTC
CASSDPPTRYEQYF
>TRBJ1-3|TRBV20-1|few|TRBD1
TGCAGTGCTACCGGACAGGGGCTAGGATTGTCTGGAAACACCATATATTTT
CSATGQGLGLSGNTIYF
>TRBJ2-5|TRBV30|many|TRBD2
TGTGCCTGGATCGCCACGGGAGGGACAAGATACTTC
CAWIATGGTRYF
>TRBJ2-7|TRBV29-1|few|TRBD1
TGCAGCGTTGAAGAAACAGGGGGCTGGGGCAACGAGCAGTACTTC
CSVEETGGWGNEQYF
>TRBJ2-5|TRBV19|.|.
TGTGCCAGTAGTATTCCGGGACGGGGACTGGAGACCCAGTACTTC
CASSIPGRGLETQYF
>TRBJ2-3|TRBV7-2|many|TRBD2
TGTGCCAGCAGCTTGCGACTAGCGGGGGGAGATACGCAGTATTTT
CASSLRLAGGDTQYF
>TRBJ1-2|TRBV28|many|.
TGTGCCAGCAGTTTCCAGGGTTCTTTTGGCGGCTACACCTTC
CASSFQGSFGGYTF
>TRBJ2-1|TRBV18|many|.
TGTGCCAGCTCACCACTTATCGGGGGAGATTCTGAGCAGTTCTTC
CASSPLIGGDSEQFF
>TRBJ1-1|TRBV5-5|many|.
TGTGCCAGCAGCTTGGACGAGAGGGACACTGAAGCTTTCTTT
CASSLDERDTEAFF
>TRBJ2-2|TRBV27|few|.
TGTGCCAGCAGCTTCTTTCGTACGTCCGGGGAGCTGTTTTTT
CASSFFRTSGELFF
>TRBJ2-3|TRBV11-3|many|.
TGTGCCAGCAGCTTAGATGGAGGGGGCTCTTCAGATACGCAGTATTTT
CASSLDGGGSSDTQYF
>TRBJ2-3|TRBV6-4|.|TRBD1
TGTGCCAGCAGTGAACAGGGGAAAGATACGCAGTATTTT
CASSEQGKDTQYF
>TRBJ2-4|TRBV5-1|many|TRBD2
TGCGCCAGCAGCCCCCCCCGGGGGGATGACATTCAGTACTTC
CASSPPRGDDIQYF
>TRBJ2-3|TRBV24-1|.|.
TGTGCCACAGGGCAGGGACAAGATACGCAGTATTTT
CATGQGQDTQYF
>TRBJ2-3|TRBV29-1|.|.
TGCAGCGTTGAAGGCCTCCATACGGTCGCGCAGTATTTT
CSVEGLHTVAQYF
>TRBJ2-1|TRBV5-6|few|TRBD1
TGTGCCAGCAGCCTCGGGACAGGTGGCGAGCAGTTCTTC
CASSLGTGGEQFF
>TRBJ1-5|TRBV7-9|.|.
TGTGCCAGCAGCTTTGGGTTTATGGATCAGCCCCAGCATTTT
CASSFGFMDQPQHF
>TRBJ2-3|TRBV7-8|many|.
TGTGCCAGCAACCCAAGCCGGGCAGCTACCCGAGGACTCACAGATACGCAGTATTTT
CASNPSRAATRGLTDTQYF
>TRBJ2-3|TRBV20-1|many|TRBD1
TGCAGTGCTAGCCGACAGGGGCGCACAGATACGCAGTATTTT
CSASRQGRTDTQYF
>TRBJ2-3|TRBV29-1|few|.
TGCAGCGCCGGGGGTGGGCAAGACACAGATACGCAGTATTTT
CSAGGGQDTDTQYF
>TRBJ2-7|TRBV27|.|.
TGTGCCAGCAGTTTACAAACAGGGGAGGCTTTTTACGAGCAGTACTTC
CASSLQTGEAFYEQYF
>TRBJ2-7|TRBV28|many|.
TGTGCCAGCAGTGCCGGGACCGCTGTCGACTACGAGCAGTACTTC
CASSAGTAVDYEQYF
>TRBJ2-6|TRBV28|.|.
TGTGCCAGCAGGGGGAGGACAGGGTGGGGGGAGGGACTCTCTGGGGCCAACGTCCTGACTTTC
CASRGRTGWGEGLSGANVLTF
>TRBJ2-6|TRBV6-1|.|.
TGTGCCAGCACCCCGGAGAGCTCTGGGGCCAACGTCCTAACTTTC
CASTPESSGANVLTF
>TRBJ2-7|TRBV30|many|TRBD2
TGTGCCTGTGGGAGGGGTACCTACGAGCAGTACTTC
CACGRGTYEQYF
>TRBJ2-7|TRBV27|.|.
TGTGCCAGCAGTCCCATGCTCTCCTACGAGCAGTACTTC
CASSPMLSYEQYF
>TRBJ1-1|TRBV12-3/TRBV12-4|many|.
TGTGCCAGCAGTTCCGGACAGATAAACACTGAAGCTTTCTTT
CASSSGQINTEAFF
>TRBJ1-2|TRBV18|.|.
TGTGCCAGCTCACCACCCCTGGACAGTCATGGCTACACCTTC
CASSPPLDSHGYTF
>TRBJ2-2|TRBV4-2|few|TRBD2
TGTGTCAGCAGCCAAGATCTAGGGACTAGCGGCACCGGGGAGCTGTTTTTT
CVSSQDLGTSGTGELFF
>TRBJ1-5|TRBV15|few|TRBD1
TGTGCCACCAGCAGGGACAGGGGTTTAGGGCAGCCCCAGCATTTT
CATSRDRGLGQPQHF
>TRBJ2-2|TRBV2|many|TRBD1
TGTGCCAGCAGTGCCCGGACAGGGAACACCGGGGAGCTGTTTTTT
CASSARTGNTGELFF
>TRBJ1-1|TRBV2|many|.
TGTGCCAGCAGTGAAGCAGGAAGGCTGCCGAGGACTGAAGCTTTCTTT
CASSEAGRLPRTEAFF
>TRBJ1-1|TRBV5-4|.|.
TGTGCCAGCAGCCCAAAACAGGGAAGGAACACTGAAGCTTTCTTT
CASSPKQGRNTEAFF
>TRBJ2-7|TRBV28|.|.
TGTGCCAGCAGTCCCGGGACGGGGTTCGAGCAGTACTTC
CASSPGTGFEQYF
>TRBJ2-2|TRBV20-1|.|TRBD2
TGCAGTGCTAGGGCCCTTGCTAGCGGGGGGGCTTCCGGGGAGCTGTTTTTT
CSARALASGGASGELFF
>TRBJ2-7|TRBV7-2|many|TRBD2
TGTGCCAGCAGCCCCCGGGGGGGCATCTACGAGCAGTACTTC
CASSPRGGIYEQYF
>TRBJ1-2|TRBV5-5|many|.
TGTGCCAGCAGCCTCACGGGGATGGATGGCTACACCTTC
CASSLTGMDGYTF
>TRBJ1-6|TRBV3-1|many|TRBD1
TGTGCCAGCAGTCTTGGGACAGGACTTAATTCACCCCTCCACTTT
CASSLGTGLNSPLHF
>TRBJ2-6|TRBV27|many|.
TGTGCCAGCAGCCGAGGCCTCTCTGGGGCCAACGTCCTGACTTTC
CASSRGLSGANVLTF
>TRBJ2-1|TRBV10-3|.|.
TGTGCCATCAAAGAGGACGGCTCCTACAATGAGCAGTTCTTC
CAIKEDGSYNEQFF
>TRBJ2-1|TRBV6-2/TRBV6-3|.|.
TGTGCCAGCAGTGCTCAGGGGACTTTTACGGGAATTTACAATGAGCAGTTCTTC
CASSAQGTFTGIYNEQFF
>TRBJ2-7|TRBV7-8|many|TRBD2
TGTGCCAGCAGCTTCCAAGGCGGGGGGGCACTATACGAGCAGTACTTC
CASSFQGGGALYEQYF